This TCR beta chain originates from a study of blood T cell repertoires in COVID-19 (dated by TCRdb to the early 2020s). Context from the whole study: Collaborator samples came from the United States, Italy and Spain and covered acute and convalescent phases of COVID-19. A de-identified subject ID, COVID-19 status, age in years and sex were almost always included in the sample metadata. The prospective study material was composed of cDNA or gDNA derived from T cells, B-cell-depleted T cells, or PBMCs. The repertoires were released in a freely available public database intended as a resource for research on the immune response to SARS-CoV-2. Subjects who had been exposed to COVID-19, were actively infected with it, or had recovered from it provided the deeply sampled blood TCRbeta repertoires that made up the dataset. Samples came from the ongoing ImmuneRACE study (first 160 participants) plus 1,254 subjects from 6 global collaborators. HLA class I and class II types, where available, came from metadata supplied by the sample provider rather than from assay-based typing.

General conclusions and limits of the study: The quantity of clinical and demographic metadata differed by source and by participant and was supplied without curation.

The immunoSEQ Assay, a bias-controlled multiplex PCR, was used to amplify TCRbeta CDR3 regions from genomic DNA. In the original analysis: The number of nucleated cells in each sample was estimated by amplification of reference gene primers within the assay. Sequence reads were collapsed and filtered to measure the absolute abundance of every unique TCRbeta CDR3 rearrangement. For each sample, productive Simpson clonality was calculated by taking the square root of Simpson's diversity index across productive rearrangements. The clones in this table, taken by TCRdb from immuneACCESS, are in-frame only. Not every clone is retained; where verified, under half of the shortfall comes from an unresolved V gene, and the cause of the rest is unknown. V, J and clone size are those of that table, while D and trimming were read from the DNA. For this sample the table gives 200,000 to 250,000 clones, of which roughly 82% were detected only once. Of the sample, around 14% falls within the top ten clones.

Whole blood was collected in K2EDTA tubes by collaborating institutions according to the institutions' own protocols. For TCRbeta analysis, collaborators shipped samples in one of three forms: frozen whole blood, isolated PBMCs, or DNA extracted from either of those sample types. A note on this clone: No cognate antigen has been identified for it. It has no much larger one-base neighbor in the sample; base qualities were not kept.

The receptor's source is a human donor in a cohort sampled during active COVID-19. Sequencing used peripheral blood.

The CDR3 in this case is CASSEDRGSGNTIYF. The DNA reads as follows: TGTGCCAGCAGTGAAGACAGGGGATCCGGAAACACCATATATTTT. The V and J segments used are TRBV2 and TRBJ1-3, with 7 middle bases fitting TRBD1. The CDR3 covers 15 residues, taking in both the cysteine and the phenylalanine. The CDR3 DNA has 45 bases and is translated from base 1. Via the germline V gene, CDR1 is SNHLY and CDR2 FYNNEI. V trim: 1 base; J trim: 4 bases; unmatched bases: 4. When the CDR3 is completed using the reference TRBV2 and TRBJ1-3 genes on either side, the full variable domain is EPEVTQTPSHQVTQMGQEVILRCVPISNHLYFYWYRQILGQKVEFLVSFYNNEISEKSEIFDDQFSVERPDGSNFTLKIRSTKLEDSAMYFCASSEDRGSGNTIYFGEGSWLTVV.